The T cell receptor beta chain described here comes from a study of T cell responses to AZD1222 COVID-19 vaccine. Study information: The analysis combined second doses at about 4 or about 12 weeks.

This clone was picked up one time. Its matching antigen is unknown. The assay was immunoSEQ multiplex PCR, and TCRdb's table has in-frame clones only and misses some. Of approximately 110,000 clones in the sample, approximately 88% were seen once. With 6 bases removed from V and 2 bases from J, the gap between germline ends came to 17 bases. Germline lookup yields CDR1 KGHSH and CDR2 LQKENI. The CDR3 length is 16 residues. Study-level points and caveats: Mostly white British, mostly female donors; authors suggested clonal diversity may be underestimated. Close to half of all spike-specific TCRs reportedly target regions of the variants that are unmutated. The breadth and depth of Spike-specific TCRs increased once two AZD1222 doses had been given.

The specimen was peripheral blood, collected on day 0 of AZD1222 vaccination. The chain has TRBV18 and TRBJ1-5, with D perhaps matching TRBD1 (5 bases). The source is an adult in good health. The CDR3 DNA follows: TGTGCCAGCTCCCAAGGGGAGGGTGGGGGCAATCAGCCCCAGCATTTT. It translates to CASSQGEGGGNQPQHF.